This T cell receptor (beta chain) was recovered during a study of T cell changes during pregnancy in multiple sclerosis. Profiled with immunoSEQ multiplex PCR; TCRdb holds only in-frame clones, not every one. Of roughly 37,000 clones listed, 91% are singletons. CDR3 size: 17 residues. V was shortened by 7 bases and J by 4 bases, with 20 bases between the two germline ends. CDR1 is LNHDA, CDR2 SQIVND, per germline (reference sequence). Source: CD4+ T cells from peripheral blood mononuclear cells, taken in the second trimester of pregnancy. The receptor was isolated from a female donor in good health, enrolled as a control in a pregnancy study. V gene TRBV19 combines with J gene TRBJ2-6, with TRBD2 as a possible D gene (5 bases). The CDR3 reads CASIEGGLGMGANVLTF. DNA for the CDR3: TGTGCCAGTATTGAGGGCGGTCTGGGTATGGGGGCCAACGTCCTGACTTTC.